The clone carrying this TCR beta chain was seen only a few times. The sample belongs to a study of memory CD4+ T cells and cytomegalovirus serostatus. The CDR3 loop spans 14 amino acids. Trimming pared 10 bases from V and 2 bases from J, leaving 18 bases between. CDR1 and CDR2 from the germline V gene are LNHDA and SQIVND (reference sequence). Single viable CD3+CD4+CD8-CD45RO+ cells were sorted as the memory CD4+ T cells. Only in-frame clones appear in the TCRdb table, and some are missing; sequencing was by immunoSEQ multiplex PCR. This table holds 35,000 to 45,000 clones, roughly 80% found once. The chain employs TRBV19 and TRBJ2-7, with D uncertain. This clonotype was obtained from an adult in good health and CMV-seronegative. Sequencing used memory CD4+ T cells from blood. CDR3 loop: CATRRAPAAYEQYF. In DNA form, the CDR3 reads TGTGCCACCCGACGGGCGCCGGCAGCCTACGAGCAGTACTTC.